Below are 22 T cell receptor beta chains sequenced from a single sample in a study of T-cell memory formation after mild COVID-19. TCRdb re-called the 5' RACE reads through MiXCR, storing one row per CDR3 protein. The data hold 120,000 or so distinct CDR3 sequences, with approximately 15% observed a single time. Sequencing was done on a sample of PBMCs or a T cell subset sorted from them (not recorded which). The receptors were gathered from an adult woman who had mild COVID-19 (a few samples of this study predate the infection). Cell type and time point are not known.

The chain couples TRBV30 to TRBJ2-3; 8 nucleotides line up with TRBD1. In germline, CDR1 is GTSNPN, CDR2 SVGIG (reference sequence). The trim removed 3 bases at V and 2 bases at J, leaving 4 bases unmatched. The CDR3 sequence is 14 residues long. CDR3 protein: CAWSLGQVTDTQYF. As DNA, the CDR3 is TGTGCCTGGAGCCTGGGACAGGTCACAGATACGCAGTATTTT.

The chain carries TRBV6-5 and TRBJ2-3; D perhaps matches TRBD1 (5 bases). The CDR3 has 14 residues. Deletions cut 7 bases from V and 2 bases from J, with 13 bases between. Looked up from germline, CDR1 is MNHEY and CDR2 is SVGAGI. The chain's CDR3 is CASNRQRFTDTQYF. CDR3 nucleotide sequence: TGTGCCAGCAACCGACAGCGATTCACAGATACGCAGTATTTT.

This clonotype came up a few times. The chain carries TRBV11-2 and TRBJ1-1, with a weak D call TRBD1 (6 bases). V lost 5 bases to trimming and J lost 5 bases, with 15 bases between them. There are 14 residues in the CDR3. Germline V gives CDR1 SGHAT, CDR2 FQNNGV. This chain's CDR3 is CASSVHREGTEAFF. The CDR3 DNA reads as TGTGCCAGCAGCGTTCACAGGGAGGGGACTGAAGCTTTCTTT.

The chain is built from TRBV6-5 and TRBJ2-5, with 9 bases fitting TRBD1. V lost 6 bases, J lost 5 bases, and 4 bases stayed unmatched. Per germline, CDR1 MNHEY and CDR2 SVGAGI. CDR3 size: 13 residues. CDR3 region: CASRRDRVETQYF. As DNA, the CDR3 is TGTGCCAGCAGGAGGGACAGGGTGGAGACCCAGTACTTC.

This chain links TRBV10-3 with TRBJ2-1; 9 bases map to TRBD2. CDR1 ENHRY and CDR2 SYGVKD come from the germline V gene. Trimming took 2 bases from V and 7 from J; bases not matched to a gene: 6. This CDR3 region has 15 residues. For the CDR3, the DNA is TGTGCCATCAGTGAGGAGGGACTAGCCTTAAATGAGCAGTTCTTC. Translating gives CAISEEGLALNEQFF.

This clonotype was seen only a few times. V is TRBV4-1 and J is TRBJ2-2; D remains ambiguous. The CDR3 is 12 amino acids. V was shortened by 3 bases and J by 4 bases, with 3 bases between the two germline ends. The germline V gene has CDR1 MGHRA and CDR2 YSYEKL. The CDR3 protein is CASSQFTGELFF. The CDR3 DNA sequence: TGCGCCAGCAGCCAGTTCACCGGGGAGCTGTTTTTT.

In this sample, this clonotype turned up many times. CDR3 in amino acids: CASSPGGTGELFF. The CDR3 region has the DNA TGTGCCAGCAGCCCGGGGGGGACCGGGGAGCTGTTTTTT. V usage is TRBV9 and J usage is TRBJ2-2, with TRBD2 matching over 8 bases. The CDR3 totals 13 residues. Germline V gene sequence: CDR1 SGDLS, CDR2 YYNGEE. Trimming at V came to 4 bases and at J to 5 bases, leaving 1 base not matched to a gene.

This clonotype appeared a few times. J is TRBJ2-2 and V is TRBV7-6, with D possibly being TRBD2 (5 bases). This CDR3 has 14 residues. The V end was cut by 5 bases, the J end by 7 bases, with 14 bases between. Germline V CDR1 and CDR2: SGHVS, FNYEAQ. The CDR3 loop reads CASSPRLAGGELFF. The DNA of the CDR3 is TGTGCCAGCAGCCCCAGGCTAGCTGGCGGGGAGCTGTTTTTT.

This clonotype was observed a handful of times. The V call is TRBV20-1, the J call TRBJ2-1; the match to TRBD2 covers 8 bases. CDR3 size: 14 residues. Germline V gene lookup returns CDR1 DFQATT and CDR2 SNEGSKA (reference sequence). V shed 5 bases, J shed 10 bases, and the junction held 13 bases outside the gene matches. Here the CDR3 DNA reads TGCAGTGCTCAAGACCCGGGACTAGGGTACGAGCAGTTCTTC. Residues: CSAQDPGLGYEQFF.

This clonotype was recorded once. The rearrangement links TRBV5-1 to TRBJ2-5, with D uncertain. Germline loops: CDR1 SGHRS, CDR2 YFSETQ. V lost 3 bases to trimming and J lost 4 bases, with 10 bases between them. The CDR3 contains 13 residues. CDR3 sequence (DNA): TGCGCCAGCAGCTCGGTGGGCGGAGAGACCCAGTACTTC. It is translated as CASSSVGGETQYF.

Only a few counts were recorded for this clonotype. V usage is TRBV10-3 and J usage is TRBJ2-1; a weak D match, TRBD2 (5 bases). The CDR3 runs to 12 residues. Trimming took 3 bases from V and 9 from J, leaving 9 bases between them. Per germline, CDR1 ENHRY and CDR2 SYGVKD. CDR3 DNA sequence: TGTGCCATCAGTGAAGTCGCGGGTGAGCAGTTCTTC. Residues: CAISEVAGEQFF.

CDR3 region: CASSGGDYNEQFF. The CDR3 DNA is TGTGCCAGTAGCGGGGGTGACTACAATGAGCAGTTCTTC. This sequence joins TRBV6-5 and TRBJ2-1; 9 bases fit TRBD2. The CDR3 is made up of 13 amino acids. The germline V gene has CDR1 MNHEY and CDR2 SVGAGI. The trim removed 9 bases at V and 3 bases at J, leaving 3 bases unmatched.

This clonotype appeared a few times. J is TRBJ2-7 and V is TRBV7-3; TRBD2 aligns across 7 bases. CDR1 SGHTA and CDR2 FQGTGA come from the germline V gene. V was clipped by 0 bases and J by 5 bases; unmatched bases: 4. This CDR3 comprises 14 residues. The CDR3 region is CASSLTRETHEQYF. The CDR3, as DNA: TGTGCCAGCAGCTTAACGCGGGAGACCCACGAGCAGTACTTC.

This chain links TRBV18 with TRBJ1-1, with D possibly being TRBD1 (5 bases). There are 15 residues in the CDR3. Germline V lookup: CDR1 KGHSH, CDR2 LQKENI. Trimming stripped 3 bases from V and 0 bases from J, with 11 bases between. The CDR3 spells CASSPDTGLNTEAFF. Written as DNA, the CDR3 is TGTGCCAGCTCACCGGATACAGGTCTGAACACTGAAGCTTTCTTT.

The V and J genes are TRBV15 and TRBJ2-3, with 7 bases fitting TRBD2. Trimming removed 1 base from V and 2 bases from J; junction bases left unmatched: 12. CDR3 length: 18 amino acids. CDR1 is LNHNV and CDR2 is YYDKDF in the germline V gene (reference sequence). CDR3 amino acids: CATSRALGTTADTDTQYF. CDR3 nucleotide sequence: TGTGCCACCAGCAGAGCCTTGGGGACTACGGCCGACACAGATACGCAGTATTTT.

This clonotype came up a few times. The rearrangement uses TRBV20-1 and TRBJ1-1; 8 bases line up with TRBD1. Germline lookup yields CDR1 DFQATT and CDR2 SNEGSKA (reference sequence). This CDR3 is 16 amino acids long. The ends lost 0 bases at V and 0 bases at J; junction bases unmatched: 6. CDR3 sequence reads: CSARDGGTGMNTEAFF. CDR3 DNA: TGCAGTGCTAGAGATGGAGGGACAGGAATGAACACTGAAGCTTTCTTT.

The V gene is TRBV5-1, the J gene TRBJ1-1; D perhaps matches TRBD1 (6 bases). Germline CDR1 SGHRS, CDR2 YFSETQ. V dropped 3 bases and J dropped 1 base, with 10 bases sitting between them. This CDR3 has 14 amino acids. The CDR3 here is CASSSGTKNTEAFF. The CDR3 nucleotides read TGCGCCAGCAGCTCCGGGACAAAGAACACTGAAGCTTTCTTT.

J is TRBJ2-2 and V is TRBV10-3; D is unclear. Looked up from germline, CDR1 is ENHRY and CDR2 is SYGVKD. The CDR3 loop spans 14 amino acids. V gave up 0 bases and J gave up 2 bases, with 4 bases separating them. This CDR3 is CAISESSNTGELFF. The CDR3 bases are TGTGCCATCAGTGAGTCGAGCAACACCGGGGAGCTGTTTTTT.

This clonotype was counted between two and nine times. V and J are TRBV5-1 and TRBJ2-5; D is possibly TRBD2 (5 bases). This CDR3 has 14 amino acids. The germline V gene has CDR1 SGHRS and CDR2 YFSETQ. Between the trimmed V and J ends, which lost 7 bases and 2 bases, there was a span of 15 bases. As DNA, the CDR3 is TGCGCCAGCGGATCTGGGAGCCATCAAGAGACCCAGTACTTC. Protein sequence: CASGSGSHQETQYF.

This clonotype was picked up many times. The rearrangement uses TRBV19 and TRBJ2-7; 10 bases are shared with TRBD2. The trim removed 7 bases at V and 3 bases at J, leaving 6 bases unmatched. The V gene's germline CDR1 is LNHDA and CDR2 SQIVND (reference sequence). The CDR3 runs 14 residues. This CDR3 is CASKPVAGGYEQYF. CDR3 in DNA: TGTGCCAGTAAGCCCGTAGCGGGAGGCTACGAGCAGTACTTC. The full variable domain, completed using reference TRBV19 and TRBJ2-7, is DGGITQSPKYLFRKEGQNVTLSCEQNLNHDAMYWYRQDPGQGLRLIYYSQIVNDFQKGDIAEGYSVSREKKESFPLTVTSAQKNPTAFYLCASKPVAGGYEQYFGPGTRLTVT.

In its sample, this clonotype was seen many times. The chain recombines TRBV5-1 with TRBJ2-5, with 11 bases that match TRBD2. This CDR3 region has 17 residues. V was pared by 1 base and J by 2 bases, with 7 bases of the junction left unmatched. Germline CDR1 reads SGHRS; CDR2 reads YFSETQ. CDR3 loop: CASSLSLAGGPQETQYF. CDR3 in DNA: TGCGCCAGCAGCTTGTCTCTAGCGGGGGGACCGCAAGAGACCCAGTACTTC.

V and J are TRBV6-4 and TRBJ2-7; the D is unclear. Germline V lookup: CDR1 MRHNA, CDR2 SNTAGT. Deletions cut 2 bases from V and 10 bases from J, with 6 bases between. There are 10 residues in the CDR3. The CDR3 sequence is CASSDPLQYF. DNA for the CDR3: TGTGCCAGCAGTGACCCGTTACAGTACTTC.